Each of the 25 T cell receptor beta chains below was sequenced from the same sample in a study of cytomegalovirus exposure and HLA in healthy donors. Data came from immunoSEQ multiplex PCR; TCRdb stores just in-frame clones and leaves some out. In the table there are roughly 100,000 clones, roughly 90% of which are singletons. Specimen: PBMCs. The source of these receptors is a young woman in good health and CMV-seropositive.

J is TRBJ2-5 and V is TRBV7-9, with TRBD1 identical over 9 bases. This CDR3 comprises 16 residues. After removal of 5 bases from V and 4 bases from J, the junction contained 11 bases not matched to a gene. Germline V gives CDR1 SEHNR, CDR2 FQNEAQ (reference sequence). The CDR3 spells CASSLRPGTGRETQYF. Here the CDR3 DNA reads TGTGCCAGCAGCCTCCGTCCCGGGACAGGGAGAGAGACCCAGTACTTC.

This chain joins TRBV9 and TRBJ2-3, with TRBD2 as a possible D gene (6 bases). This CDR3 spans 15 amino acids. With 6 bases removed from V and 2 bases from J, the gap between germline ends came to 16 bases. CDR1 and CDR2 from the germline V gene are SGDLS and YYNGEE. The CDR3 region is CASTSGFKPTDTQYF. The CDR3 region has the DNA TGTGCCAGCACAAGCGGGTTCAAACCCACAGATACGCAGTATTTT.

This chain connects TRBV7-2 to TRBJ2-7; D possibly corresponds to TRBD1 (5 bases). In germline, CDR1 is SGHTA, CDR2 FQGNSA. CDR3 length: 14 residues. V lost 1 base and J lost 9, with 16 bases in between. This chain's CDR3 is CASSLGGSLLRQYF. DNA of the CDR3: TGTGCCAGCAGCTTAGGGGGCTCACTCCTTAGGCAGTACTTC.

The genes are TRBV9 and TRBJ1-3; perhaps TRBD1 as D (5 bases). Trimming left V 0 bases short and J 0 bases short, with 7 bases between. Germline CDR1 SGDLS, CDR2 YYNGEE. The CDR3 is 15 amino acids. Here the CDR3 reads CASSVGGDSGNTIYF. The CDR3 coding sequence is TGTGCCAGCAGCGTAGGGGGGGACTCTGGAAACACCATATATTTT.

V and J are TRBV5-4 and TRBJ2-3; 10 bases agree with TRBD2. Unmatched junction bases numbered 6, after V lost 4 bases and J lost 1 base. The CDR3 runs 16 residues. Germline CDR1 and CDR2: SGHNT and YYREEE (reference sequence). The CDR3 region is CASSVKAGGRTDTQYF. CDR3 sequence (DNA): TGTGCCAGCAGCGTGAAAGCGGGGGGGCGCACAGATACGCAGTATTTT.

This clone was found a few times. This sequence joins TRBV2 and TRBJ1-4; possible D gene TRBD1, 5 bases. This CDR3 is built from 13 residues. V was shortened by 7 bases and J by 8 bases, with 14 bases between the two germline ends. Germline CDR1 SNHLY, CDR2 FYNNEI. DNA for the CDR3: TGTGCCAGCACTCCCGCGCGGGGGGAAAAACTGTTTTTT. It is translated as CASTPARGEKLFF.

The rearrangement links TRBV6-1 to TRBJ1-5, with D possibly being TRBD1 (6 bases). V was clipped by 6 bases and J by 6 bases, with 15 bases between them. This CDR3 comprises 14 residues. CDR1 is MNHNS and CDR2 is SASEGT in the germline V gene. CDR3 nucleotides: TGTGCCAGCAGCTCCACAGGGCTTGGTCAGCCCCAGCATTTT. Protein sequence: CASSSTGLGQPQHF.

The chain is built from TRBV28 and TRBJ2-1; maybe TRBD2 (7 bases). Trimming left V 5 bases short and J 5 bases short, with 13 bases between. The CDR3 consists of 14 residues. In germline, CDR1 is MDHEN, CDR2 SYDVKM. The CDR3 DNA sequence: TGTGCCAGCAGTGAGGGGGGGGGCAACAATGAGCAGTTCTTC. Its translation: CASSEGGGNNEQFF.

The chain employs TRBV19 and TRBJ1-1, with unresolved D. Trimming took off 3 bases at V and 5 bases at J, with 10 bases between the two ends. This CDR3 comprises 13 residues. The germline V gene has CDR1 LNHDA and CDR2 SQIVND (reference sequence). The CDR3 is CASSMTHGTEAFF. CDR3 in DNA: TGTGCCAGTAGTATGACACATGGGACTGAAGCTTTCTTT.

J is TRBJ2-7 and V is TRBV6-6, with TRBD2 identical over 10 bases. The germline gives CDR1 MNHNY, CDR2 SVGAGI (reference sequence). Germline trimming cut 6 bases from V and 4 bases from J; bases unmatched to any gene: 6. This CDR3 contains 14 residues. This CDR3 is CASSRSTSGYEQYV. The CDR3 nucleotides read TGTGCCAGCAGCCGCTCGACTAGCGGGTACGAGCAGTACGTC.

This clone was found a few times. V is TRBV7-9 and J is TRBJ1-6; perhaps TRBD1 as D (6 bases). The CDR3 totals 17 residues. Deletions cut 5 bases from V and 1 base from J, with 15 bases between. In germline, CDR1 is SEHNR, CDR2 FQNEAQ (reference sequence). This CDR3 is CASSLDRITSYNSPLHF. CDR3 sequence (DNA): TGTGCCAGCAGCCTAGACAGGATAACATCCTATAATTCACCCCTCCACTTT.

This rearrangement joins TRBV11-3 to TRBJ2-1; the match to TRBD1 covers 7 bases. There are 14 residues in the CDR3. Germline loops: CDR1 SGHNT, CDR2 YENEEA. Germline trimming cut 5 bases from V and 8 bases from J; bases unmatched to any gene: 9. The CDR3 loop is CASSPDRAKDEQFF. The CDR3 DNA is TGTGCCAGCAGCCCCGACAGGGCCAAAGATGAGCAGTTCTTC. Looking up the rest from reference TRBV11-3 and TRBJ2-1 gives the full variable domain: EAGVVQSPRYKIIEKKQPVAFWCNPISGHNTLYWYLQNLGQGPELLIRYENEEAVDDSQLPKDRFSAERLKGVDSTLKIQPAELGDSAVYLCASSPDRAKDEQFFGPGTRLTVL.

This rearrangement joins TRBV6-4 to TRBJ2-1; 9 nucleotides agree with TRBD1. V was clipped by 0 bases and J by 8 bases; unmatched bases: 5. Germline CDR1 MRHNA, CDR2 SNTAGT. This CDR3 contains 15 residues. The CDR3 loop is CASSDSGTGRDEQFF. For the CDR3, the DNA is TGTGCCAGCAGTGACTCCGGGACAGGGAGGGATGAGCAGTTCTTC.

The chain carries TRBV7-9 and TRBJ2-5, with a tentative D call TRBD2 (5 bases). Trimming cost V 5 bases and J 0 bases, with 7 bases left between them. Germline loops: CDR1 SEHNR, CDR2 FQNEAQ (reference sequence). The CDR3 length is 13 residues. CDR3 sequence: CASSGRYQETQYF. DNA for the CDR3: TGTGCCAGCAGCGGGAGATACCAAGAGACCCAGTACTTC.

CDR3 amino acids: CASRDRVGQPQHF. The CDR3 DNA is TGTGCCAGCAGGGACAGGGTCGGTCAGCCCCAGCATTTT. This rearrangement joins TRBV27 to TRBJ1-5; TRBD1 aligns across 8 bases. The CDR3 extends over 13 amino acids. From germline, CDR1 is MNHEY and CDR2 SMNVEV (reference sequence). V lost 6 bases to trimming and J lost 6 bases; unmatched junction nucleotides: 4.

V and J are TRBV28 and TRBJ1-2; 10 bases map to TRBD1. The V gene end was trimmed by 5 bases and the J gene end by 10 bases; junction bases not matched to a gene: 7. This CDR3 is built from 13 residues. Looked up from germline, CDR1 is MDHEN and CDR2 is SYDVKM. The CDR3 loop is CASSPTGGQVYTF. DNA for the CDR3: TGTGCCAGCAGTCCGACAGGGGGCCAAGTCTACACCTTC.

The chain links TRBV19 to TRBJ2-2, with a tentative D call TRBD1 (5 bases). Germline V gene lookup returns CDR1 LNHDA and CDR2 SQIVND (reference sequence). The CDR3 is 14 amino acids. The germline V and J ends were trimmed by 5 bases and 3 bases, with 10 bases remaining between them. CDR3 nucleotides: TGTGCCAGTAGTGAGGACACCTACACCGGGGAGCTGTTTTTT. Translated: CASSEDTYTGELFF.

The V and J genes are TRBV25-1 and TRBJ1-1, with D perhaps matching TRBD1 (5 bases). The CDR3 is 14 amino acids. V was cut by 3 bases and J by 4 bases, with 12 bases left in between. CDR1 and CDR2 (germline): MGHDK, SYGVNS. The CDR3 DNA is TGTGCCAGCAGTGATTTGAACGGGGGCACTGAAGCTTTCTTT. This sequence encodes CASSDLNGGTEAFF.

V usage is TRBV13 and J usage is TRBJ2-5; D is possibly TRBD1 (5 bases). From germline, CDR1 is PRHDT and CDR2 FYEKMQ (reference sequence). Trimming took off 5 bases at V and 7 bases at J, with 17 bases between the two ends. This CDR3 contains 14 residues. CDR3 sequence reads: CASSPRAGVGTQYF. CDR3 sequence (DNA): TGTGCCAGCAGCCCCAGGGCTGGAGTCGGGACCCAGTACTTC.

This chain connects TRBV2 to TRBJ2-1; tentatively, D is TRBD2 (6 bases). The V gene lost 4 bases and the J gene lost 13 bases, with 11 bases spanning the gap. CDR3 size: 11 residues. CDR1 and CDR2 from the germline V gene are SNHLY and FYNNEI. The CDR3 nucleotides read TGTGCCAGCAGTGTCGGGAGTATTCAGTTCTTC. Residues: CASSVGSIQFF.

The chain carries TRBV19 and TRBJ1-2; D unclear. Germline V gives CDR1 LNHDA, CDR2 SQIVND (reference sequence). V dropped 9 bases and J dropped 2 bases, with 13 bases sitting between them. This CDR3 spans 13 amino acids. The CDR3 is CASHPEVNYGYTF. Written as DNA, the CDR3 is TGTGCCAGCCATCCAGAAGTAAACTATGGCTACACCTTC.

This sequence joins TRBV5-8 and TRBJ2-7; 8 nucleotides line up with TRBD1. This CDR3 contains 15 residues. Trimming removed 4 bases from V and 5 bases from J; junction bases left unmatched: 11. Germline V gives CDR1 SGHTS, CDR2 YDEGEE. This CDR3 is CASSPRQGALDEQYF. The DNA of the CDR3 is TGTGCCAGCAGCCCCCGGCAGGGGGCTTTGGACGAGCAGTACTTC.

The V gene is TRBV11-1, the J gene TRBJ2-7; possible D gene TRBD2, 6 bases. Trimming shortened V by 3 bases and J by 0 bases, and 9 bases separated the two germline ends. CDR3 length: 14 residues. Germline CDR1 SGHAT, CDR2 FQDESV (reference sequence). As DNA, the CDR3 is TGTGCCAGCAGCTTCGTCGGGGGCTCCTACGAGCAGTACTTC. As protein: CASSFVGGSYEQYF.

This clone came up once. This chain's CDR3 is CASSTQGREQYF. CDR3 bases: TGTGCCAGCAGCACTCAGGGGCGCGAGCAGTACTTC. This chain links TRBV28 with TRBJ2-7; a possible D gene is TRBD1 (6 bases). Trimming cost V 6 bases and J 6 bases, with 12 bases left between them. CDR1 and CDR2 (germline): MDHEN, SYDVKM. This CDR3 comprises 12 residues. The complete variable domain, with remaining parts taken from reference TRBV28 and TRBJ2-7, reads DVKVTQSSRYLVKRTGEKVFLECVQDMDHENMFWYRQDPGLGLRLIYFSYDVKMKEKGDIPEGYSVSREKKERFSLILESASTNQTSMYLCASSTQGREQYFGPGTRLTVT.

V is TRBV27 and J is TRBJ1-2, with a tentative D call TRBD1 (6 bases). The CDR3 consists of 16 residues. CDR1 is MNHEY and CDR2 is SMNVEV in the germline V gene (reference sequence). The germline V and J ends were trimmed by 4 bases and 3 bases, with 18 bases remaining between them. This CDR3 is CASSSNMGGLHYGYTF. The CDR3 region has the DNA TGTGCCAGCAGTTCCAACATGGGGGGGCTCCACTATGGCTACACCTTC.